This note documents a single T cell receptor (beta chain) sequence. Trimming at V came to 4 bases and at J to 8 bases, leaving 7 bases not matched to a gene. CDR1 and CDR2 (germline): LGHDT, YNNKEL (reference sequence). CDR3 length equals 15 residues. The data are from a study of control samples from healthy donors and cancer patients. Sequencing was performed with immunoSEQ multiplex PCR; in TCRdb, only in-frame clones are kept and a portion is missing. Here the sample spans around 100,000 clones, about 89% being singletons. This chain links TRBV3-1 (or the pseudogene TRBV3-2) with TRBJ1-6; 8 nucleotides line up with TRBD1. This TCR was recovered from a man aged 55 to 69 with lung cancer. The sequencing input was PBMCs. As DNA, the CDR3 is TGTGCCAGCAGCCTCCAACAGGGGGGTGATTCACCCCTCCACTTT. This encodes CASSLQQGGDSPLHF.